The entry below gives a single T cell receptor beta chain sequence along with its context. Its antigen is unidentified. The data were taken from a study of shared clonotypes between healthy human individuals. General observations from the study: Larger estimated richness was generally seen in naive subsets than in memory subsets. The naive CD4 repertoires of a handful of donors were compared, and around 5% of clonotypes were shared. Researchers sampled blood only, noting tissue repertoires likely differ.

Original methodology: Filtering differed, since immunoSEQ gave only junction sequences and no quality scores. Repertoires were generated with immunoSEQ multiplex PCR, while TCRdb's copy carries only in-frame clones and drops some. V and J calls and clone size are those listed in that table; D and trimming were worked out from the DNA. Of 650,000 to 800,000 clones in the sample, 55% to 75% are singletons; the top ten hold less than 2%. Germline CDR1 reads SGDLS; CDR2 reads YYNGEE. This CDR3 has 15 residues. Trimming took off 3 bases at V and 2 bases at J, with 13 bases between the two ends. The rearrangement uses TRBV9 and TRBJ2-3; D gene uncertain. Sequencing used memory CD4+ T cells sorted from blood. The subset here: CD45RA-negative fraction. The receptor's source is a woman aged 25 to 39 in good health. The CDR3 bases are TGTGCCAGCAGCGCGCAAGCGTACCCCACAGATACGCAGTATTTT. Translated: CASSAQAYPTDTQYF.